This passage covers 15 T cell receptor beta chains from one sample sequenced in a study of cytomegalovirus exposure and HLA in healthy donors. Primers for the PCR totalled 60 Vbeta and 13 Jbeta. Sequencing used immunoSEQ multiplex PCR; TCRdb keeps in-frame clones, though not all of them. The profile shows 150,000 to 200,000 clones, 75% of them singletons. Input material: PBMCs. Receptors were obtained from a male donor in good health and CMV-seronegative.

The rearrangement uses TRBV5-1 and TRBJ2-1; the D is unclear. Trimming stripped 4 bases from V and 0 bases from J, with 11 bases between. Germline CDR1 and CDR2: SGHRS and YFSETQ. The CDR3 contains 15 residues. CDR3 nucleotides: TGCGCCAGCAGCGTAGACATAAGCTCCTACAATGAGCAGTTCTTC. Residues: CASSVDISSYNEQFF.

This clone was seen just once. The rearrangement joins TRBV2 to TRBJ2-2, with 7 bases lining up with TRBD2. This CDR3 spans 15 amino acids. From germline, CDR1 is SNHLY and CDR2 FYNNEI. J was trimmed by 3 bases and V by 6 bases; bases with no gene match: 7. The CDR3 DNA sequence: TGTGCCAGCAGAGCCGGGACTATACACACCGGGGAGCTGTTTTTT. Protein: CASRAGTIHTGELFF.

The chain joins TRBV5-6 to TRBJ1-2, with 7 bases matching TRBD1. CDR3 length: 15 amino acids. The V and J ends lost 0 bases and 1 base, in that order; junction bases with no gene match: 3. The germline V gene encodes CDR1 SGHDT and CDR2 YYEEEE. This CDR3 is CASSLGGTDNYGYTF. The CDR3 coding sequence is TGTGCCAGCAGCTTGGGGGGGACAGATAACTATGGCTACACCTTC.

In its sample, this clone was seen a few times. The genes are TRBV9 and TRBJ2-1; 10 nucleotides match TRBD2. The CDR3 extends over 17 amino acids. The trim removed 0 bases at V and 7 bases at J, leaving 10 bases unmatched. CDR1 is SGDLS, CDR2 YYNGEE, per germline. The DNA for the CDR3 is TGTGCCAGCAGCGTAGGAGCGGGAGGGCCCGGGAGAAATGAGCAGTTCTTC. Translating gives CASSVGAGGPGRNEQFF.

The chain combines TRBV27 with TRBJ2-3; TRBD2 aligns across 8 bases. The CDR3 is 18 amino acids. J gave up 4 bases and V 2 bases, and 14 bases lay outside the gene matches. Germline CDR1 MNHEY, CDR2 SMNVEV (reference sequence). The CDR3 coding sequence is TGTGCCAGCAGTTTAGGTCGGTGGGGACTAGGGGATTCAGATACGCAGTATTTT. Translating it yields CASSLGRWGLGDSDTQYF.

The chain combines TRBV18 with TRBJ2-5; a possible D gene is TRBD1 (5 bases). Germline V gives CDR1 KGHSH, CDR2 LQKENI. CDR3 length: 17 amino acids. V was trimmed by 3 bases and J by 5 bases, leaving 22 bases between them. CDR3 protein: CASSPTGVQGIGETQYF. CDR3 bases: TGTGCCAGCTCACCGACCGGTGTCCAGGGTATAGGGGAGACCCAGTACTTC.

V usage is TRBV2 and J usage is TRBJ1-2; TRBD1 agrees at 7 bases. The CDR3 covers 13 residues. Trimming removed 6 bases from V and 4 bases from J; junction bases left unmatched: 5. Germline V CDR1 and CDR2: SNHLY, FYNNEI. CDR3 bases: TGTGCCAGCAGGGGACAGCCCCTCTATGGCTACACCTTC. Its protein product is CASRGQPLYGYTF.

The CDR3, as DNA: TGTGCCAGCCGTTTAAGCGGGCTCTCCTACAATGAGCAGTTCTTC. Protein: CASRLSGLSYNEQFF. The chain uses TRBV14 and TRBJ2-1; D perhaps matches TRBD2 (6 bases). This CDR3 has 15 residues. The V end lost 8 bases, the J end lost 0 bases, and 14 bases lay between the germline ends. Germline V gene data show CDR1 as SGHDN and CDR2 as FVKESK.

This clone has just one count. The chain couples TRBV28 to TRBJ1-2, with D uncertain. This CDR3 has 12 residues. CDR1 MDHEN and CDR2 SYDVKM come from the germline V gene. V gave up 4 bases and J gave up 8 bases, with 11 bases separating them. The CDR3 DNA is TGTGCCAGCAGTTACGGACGGGAAGGCTACACCTTC. It translates to CASSYGREGYTF.

The chain uses TRBV9 and TRBJ2-7, with 9 bases fitting TRBD1. V shed 1 base and J 3 bases; nucleotides not matched to a gene: 5. Germline assignment: CDR1 SGDLS and CDR2 YYNGEE. CDR3 length equals 15 residues. CDR3 protein: CASSVSGTGFYEQYF. For the CDR3, the DNA is TGTGCCAGCAGCGTATCTGGGACAGGGTTCTACGAGCAGTACTTC.

V is TRBV7-5 and J is TRBJ1-6; the D call in the table, TRBD1, was not verified against the DNA. TRBV7-5 is a pseudogene locus. The CDR3 has 13 residues. CDR3: CARSSGFNSPLHF. The DNA for the CDR3 is TGTGCCAGAAGCTCAGGGTTTAATTCACCCCTCCACTTT.

The V gene is TRBV27, the J gene TRBJ1-4, with D perhaps TRBD1 (6 bases). Germline assignment: CDR1 MNHEY and CDR2 SMNVEV (reference sequence). The CDR3 sequence is 15 residues long. Trimming removed 7 bases from V and 3 bases from J, with 15 bases in between. The CDR3 here is CASTRLQGPNEKLFF. In DNA, the CDR3 is TGTGCCAGCACCCGATTACAGGGACCTAATGAAAAACTGTTTTTT.

This chain joins TRBV5-6 and TRBJ2-3; D remains ambiguous. V dropped 6 bases and J dropped 7 bases, with 12 bases sitting between them. The germline CDR1 and CDR2 sequences are SGHDT and YYEEEE. This CDR3 is 12 amino acids long. The CDR3: CASTSSPYTQYF. The CDR3 DNA reads TGTGCCAGCACCTCTAGTCCCTATACGCAGTATTTT.

J is TRBJ1-2 and V is TRBV4-1; 7 bases map to TRBD1. CDR3 length: 16 residues. V lost 1 base to trimming and J lost 4 bases; unmatched junction nucleotides: 9. CDR1 and CDR2 from the germline V gene are MGHRA and YSYEKL. CDR3 DNA sequence: TGCGCCAGCAGCCAAGCAACAGGGGACCCGCGCTATGGCTACACCTTC. Its translation is CASSQATGDPRYGYTF.

The chain uses TRBV18 and TRBJ2-1; 10 positions agree with TRBD2. CDR1 KGHSH and CDR2 LQKENI come from the germline V gene. The J segment lost 5 bases and the V segment lost 2 bases, leaving 3 bases of the junction unmatched. CDR3 size: 15 residues. In DNA, the CDR3 is TGTGCCAGCTCACCAAGCACTAGCGGGAACAATGAGCAGTTCTTC. Amino acids: CASSPSTSGNNEQFF.